Listed here are 9 T cell receptor beta chains from one sample, sequenced in a study of HIV-infected patients and healthy controls. Antiretroviral therapy had run roughly three months, about 14 weeks, before follow-up blood collection. Whole blood was used without fractionation, so all unsorted peripheral T cells were included. Alpha and beta constant-region primers primed reverse transcription of about 0.5 ug RNA. Using multiplexing indices, alpha and beta chain libraries were generated apart by chain-specific third strand synthesis. TCRdb redid the calling of the 5' RACE reads with MiXCR, one entry per CDR3 protein. The profile covers several thousand distinct CDR3 sequences, with 7.5% to 10% appearing a single time and 20% taken by the ten largest. This specimen was blood, taken during antiretroviral therapy. Source of these receptors: an adult with HIV infection.

The chain recombines TRBV12-3 or TRBV12-4 with TRBJ2-7; D unclear. The CDR3 sequence is 14 residues long. The V and J ends lost 5 bases and 3 bases respectively, with 14 bases between them. The CDR3 bases are TGTGCCAGCAGTAATCCGGGTACATACTACGAGCAGTACTTC. This gives the protein CASSNPGTYYEQYF.

By sample share, this clonotype is medium-sized. The rearrangement links TRBV29-1 to TRBJ1-1, with D perhaps TRBD1 (6 bases). This CDR3 region has 13 residues. With 7 bases removed from V and 0 bases from J, the gap between germline ends came to 12 bases. From germline, CDR1 is SQVTM and CDR2 ANQGSEA. The DNA of the CDR3 is TGCAGCGGTGTTGGACAGCTGAACACTGAAGCTTTCTTT. Translation: CSGVGQLNTEAFF.

This clonotype has ten or more counts. This chain connects TRBV11-2 to TRBJ1-4, with D perhaps matching TRBD1 (6 bases). In germline, CDR1 is SGHAT, CDR2 FQNNGV. The length of the CDR3 is 17 residues. The ends were cut back, 3 bases at V and 4 bases at J, with 18 bases in the middle. CDR3 region: CASSLIRTGSYNEKLFF. CDR3 nucleotides: TGTGCCAGCAGCTTGATAAGAACAGGGTCCTATAATGAAAAACTGTTTTTT.

This clonotype is classed as medium-sized. The V gene is TRBV7-6, the J gene TRBJ2-3; D possibly corresponds to TRBD2 (5 bases). V dropped 2 bases and J dropped 2 bases, with 17 bases sitting between them. The CDR3 contains 17 residues. CDR1 and CDR2 from the germline V gene are SGHVS and FNYEAQ. CDR3 in DNA: TGTGCCAGCAGCTTAAAGGGCCCTAGCTGGGACACAGATACGCAGTATTTT. This sequence encodes CASSLKGPSWDTDTQYF.

This clonotype ranks as medium-sized. The chain joins TRBV4-1 to TRBJ2-5, with 8 bases aligning to TRBD1. Losses at the gene ends were 3 bases for V and 1 base for J; bases not matched to a gene: 4. This CDR3 region has 15 residues. Germline V gene sequence: CDR1 MGHRA, CDR2 YSYEKL. CDR3 loop: CASSQTGVVQETQYF. CDR3 nucleotide sequence: TGCGCCAGCAGCCAGACAGGGGTTGTCCAAGAGACCCAGTACTTC.

This clonotype has just a few counts. The chain links TRBV30 to TRBJ1-2; D is perhaps TRBD1 (5 bases). There are 15 residues in the CDR3. The V and J ends lost 1 base and 1 base respectively, with 13 bases between them. CDR1 is GTSNPN and CDR2 is SVGIG in the germline V gene (reference sequence). CDR3 in amino acids: CAWSEMGGNNYGYTF. The CDR3 DNA follows: TGTGCCTGGAGTGAAATGGGGGGAAATAACTATGGCTACACCTTC.

This clonotype was detected ten times or more. This chain links TRBV6-6 with TRBJ1-1; D perhaps matches TRBD1 (6 bases). CDR3 length equals 17 residues. CDR1 and CDR2 from the germline V gene are MNHNY and SVGAGI (reference sequence). Trimming cost V 6 bases and J 0 bases, with 20 bases left between them. CDR3 amino acids: CASRQTGSPNVNTEAFF. The CDR3 DNA reads as TGTGCCAGCAGGCAAACAGGGTCCCCGAACGTGAACACTGAAGCTTTCTTT.

This clonotype is medium-sized within its sample. The CDR3 spells CASSPTGANQPQHF. CDR3 DNA sequence: TGTGCCAGCAGCCCGACAGGGGCCAATCAGCCCCAGCATTTT. The V and J genes are TRBV6-6 and TRBJ1-5, with 8 bases aligning to TRBD1. This CDR3 has 14 residues. Trimming at V came to 6 bases and at J to 3 bases, leaving 4 bases not matched to a gene. The germline CDR1 and CDR2 sequences are MNHNY and SVGAGI (reference sequence).

This clonotype was found many times. The J gene is TRBJ1-2, the V gene TRBV28, with D hard to call. Germline CDR1 MDHEN, CDR2 SYDVKM. CDR3 length: 13 residues. The V end was cut by 8 bases, the J end by 12 bases, with 22 bases between. The CDR3 reads CASWPSQALPNTF. The CDR3 region has the DNA TGTGCCAGCTGGCCGAGTCAGGCGCTCCCCAACACCTTC.